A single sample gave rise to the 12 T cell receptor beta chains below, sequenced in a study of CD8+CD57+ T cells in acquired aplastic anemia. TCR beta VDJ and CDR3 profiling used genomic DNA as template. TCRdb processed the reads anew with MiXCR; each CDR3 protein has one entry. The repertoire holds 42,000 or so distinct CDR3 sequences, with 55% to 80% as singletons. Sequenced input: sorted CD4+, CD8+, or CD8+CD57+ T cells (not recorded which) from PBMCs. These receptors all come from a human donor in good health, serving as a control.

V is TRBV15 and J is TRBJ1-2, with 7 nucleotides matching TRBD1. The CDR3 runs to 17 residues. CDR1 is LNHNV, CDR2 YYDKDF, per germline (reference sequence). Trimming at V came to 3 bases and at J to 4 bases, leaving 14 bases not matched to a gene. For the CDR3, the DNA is TGTGCCACCAGCAGCTACCCAACGGCCACAGGGGTCTATGGCTACACCTTC. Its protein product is CATSSYPTATGVYGYTF.

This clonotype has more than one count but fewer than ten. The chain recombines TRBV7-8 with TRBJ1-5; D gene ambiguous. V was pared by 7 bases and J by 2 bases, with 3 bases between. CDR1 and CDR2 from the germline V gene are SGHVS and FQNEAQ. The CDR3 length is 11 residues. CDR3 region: CASNCNQPQHF. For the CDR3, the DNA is TGTGCCAGCAACTGCAATCAGCCCCAGCATTTT.

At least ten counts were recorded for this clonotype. CDR3 sequence (DNA): TGTGCCAGCAGTTACCATCCCAGGAAGGCCTCCTATAGCACAGATACGCAGTATTTT. Its translation: CASSYHPRKASYSTDTQYF. The chain uses TRBV6-2 or TRBV6-3 and TRBJ2-3; no firm D call. The CDR3 is made up of 19 amino acids. The ends were cut back, 2 bases at V and 0 bases at J, with 21 bases in the middle. The germline gives CDR1 MNHEY, CDR2 SVGEGT.

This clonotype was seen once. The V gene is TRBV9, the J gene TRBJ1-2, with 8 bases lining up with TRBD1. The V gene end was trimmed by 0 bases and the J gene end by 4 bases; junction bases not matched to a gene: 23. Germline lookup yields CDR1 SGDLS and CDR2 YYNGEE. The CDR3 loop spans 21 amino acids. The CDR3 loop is CASSVDKGRGVDPGQVYGYTF. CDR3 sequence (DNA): TGTGCCAGCAGCGTAGACAAAGGAAGGGGTGTCGATCCGGGACAGGTCTATGGCTACACCTTC. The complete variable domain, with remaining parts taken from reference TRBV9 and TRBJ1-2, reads DSGVTQTPKHLITATGQRVTLRCSPRSGDLSVYWYQQSLDQGLQFLIQYYNGEERAKGNILERFSAQQFPDLHSELNLSSLELGDSALYFCASSVDKGRGVDPGQVYGYTFGSGTRLTVV.

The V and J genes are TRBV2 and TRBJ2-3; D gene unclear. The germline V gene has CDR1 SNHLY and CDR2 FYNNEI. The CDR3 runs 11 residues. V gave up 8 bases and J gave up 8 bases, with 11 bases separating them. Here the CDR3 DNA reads TGTGCCAGCGTTGCTACCCGTACGCAGTATTTT. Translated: CASVATRTQYF.

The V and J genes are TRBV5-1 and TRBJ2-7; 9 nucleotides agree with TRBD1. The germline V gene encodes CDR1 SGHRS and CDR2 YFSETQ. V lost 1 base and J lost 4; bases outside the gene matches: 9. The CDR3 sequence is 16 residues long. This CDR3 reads CASSLFGDRVFYEQYF. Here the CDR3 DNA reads TGCGCCAGCAGCTTGTTTGGGGACAGGGTTTTTTACGAGCAGTACTTC.

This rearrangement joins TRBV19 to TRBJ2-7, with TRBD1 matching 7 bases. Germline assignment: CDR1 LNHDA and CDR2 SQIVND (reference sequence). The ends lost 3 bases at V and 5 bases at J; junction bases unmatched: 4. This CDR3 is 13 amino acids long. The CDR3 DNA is TGTGCCAGTAGTATTCTGCAGGGGGACGAGCAGTACTTC. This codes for CASSILQGDEQYF.

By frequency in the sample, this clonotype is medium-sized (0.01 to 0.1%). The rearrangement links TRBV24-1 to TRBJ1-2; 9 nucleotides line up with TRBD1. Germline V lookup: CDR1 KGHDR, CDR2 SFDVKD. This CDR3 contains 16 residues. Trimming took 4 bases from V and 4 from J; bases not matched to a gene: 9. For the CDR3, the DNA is TGTGCCACCAGTGACGAAACAGGGGGCACAATCTATGGCTACACCTTC. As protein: CATSDETGGTIYGYTF.

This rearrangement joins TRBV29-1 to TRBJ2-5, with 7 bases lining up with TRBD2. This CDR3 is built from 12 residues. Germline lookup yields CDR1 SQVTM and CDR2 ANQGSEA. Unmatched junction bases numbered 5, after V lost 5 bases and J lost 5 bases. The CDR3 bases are TGCAGCGTTATATGGGGGGGGGAGACCCAGTACTTC. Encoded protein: CSVIWGGETQYF.

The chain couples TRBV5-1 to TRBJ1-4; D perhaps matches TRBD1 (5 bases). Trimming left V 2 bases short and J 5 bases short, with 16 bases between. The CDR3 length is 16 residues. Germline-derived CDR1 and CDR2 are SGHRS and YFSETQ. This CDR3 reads CASSFGQGVGNEKLFF. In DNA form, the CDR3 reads TGCGCCAGCAGCTTCGGCCAGGGCGTAGGAAATGAAAAACTGTTTTTT.

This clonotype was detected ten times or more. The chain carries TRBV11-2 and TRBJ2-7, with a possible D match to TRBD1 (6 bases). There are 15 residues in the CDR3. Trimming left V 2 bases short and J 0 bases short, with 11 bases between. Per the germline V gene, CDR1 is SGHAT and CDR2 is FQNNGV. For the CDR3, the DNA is TGTGCCAGCAGCTTAACAGGGTACCGCTCCTACGAGCAGTACTTC. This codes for CASSLTGYRSYEQYF.

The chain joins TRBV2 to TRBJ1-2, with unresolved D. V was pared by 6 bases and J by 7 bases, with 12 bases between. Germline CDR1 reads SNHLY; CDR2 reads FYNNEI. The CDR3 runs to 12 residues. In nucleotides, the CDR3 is TGTGCCAGCAGCCAGATCGGCTCTGGCTACACCTTC. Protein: CASSQIGSGYTF.